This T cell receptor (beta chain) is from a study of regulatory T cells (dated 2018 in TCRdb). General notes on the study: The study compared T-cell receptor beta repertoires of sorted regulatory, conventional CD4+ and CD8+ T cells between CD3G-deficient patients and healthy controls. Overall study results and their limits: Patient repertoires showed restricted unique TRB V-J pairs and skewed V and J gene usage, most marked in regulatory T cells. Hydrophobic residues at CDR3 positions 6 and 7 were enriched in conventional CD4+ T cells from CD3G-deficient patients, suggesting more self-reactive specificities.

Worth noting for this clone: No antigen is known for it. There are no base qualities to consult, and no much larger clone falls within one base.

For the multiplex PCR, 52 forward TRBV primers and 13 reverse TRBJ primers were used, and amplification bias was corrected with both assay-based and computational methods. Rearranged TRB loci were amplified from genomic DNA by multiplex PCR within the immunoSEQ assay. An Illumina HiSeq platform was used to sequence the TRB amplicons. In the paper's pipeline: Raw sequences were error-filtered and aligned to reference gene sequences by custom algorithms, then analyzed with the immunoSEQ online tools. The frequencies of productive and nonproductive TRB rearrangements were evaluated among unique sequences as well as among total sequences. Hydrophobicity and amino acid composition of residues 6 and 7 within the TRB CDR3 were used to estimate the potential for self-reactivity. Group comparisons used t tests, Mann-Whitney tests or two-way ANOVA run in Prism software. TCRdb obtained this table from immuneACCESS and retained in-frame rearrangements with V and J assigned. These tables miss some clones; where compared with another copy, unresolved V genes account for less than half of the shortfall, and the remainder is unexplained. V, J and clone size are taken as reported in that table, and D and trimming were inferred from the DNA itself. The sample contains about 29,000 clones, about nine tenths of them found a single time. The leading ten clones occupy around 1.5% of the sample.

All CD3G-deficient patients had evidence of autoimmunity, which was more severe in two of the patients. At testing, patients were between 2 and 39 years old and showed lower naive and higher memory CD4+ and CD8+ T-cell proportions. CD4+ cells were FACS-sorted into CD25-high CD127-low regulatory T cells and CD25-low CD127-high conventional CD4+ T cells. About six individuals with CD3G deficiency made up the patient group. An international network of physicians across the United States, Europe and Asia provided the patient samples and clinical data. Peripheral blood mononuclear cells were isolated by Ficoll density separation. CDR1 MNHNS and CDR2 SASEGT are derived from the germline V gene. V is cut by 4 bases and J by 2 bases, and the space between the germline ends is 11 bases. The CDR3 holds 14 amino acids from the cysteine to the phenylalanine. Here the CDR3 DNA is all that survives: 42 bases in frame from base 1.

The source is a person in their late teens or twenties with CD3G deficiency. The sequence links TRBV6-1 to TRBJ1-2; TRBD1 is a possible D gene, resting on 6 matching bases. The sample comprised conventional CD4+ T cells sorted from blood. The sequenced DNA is TGTGCCAGCAGTGGGGGACACAGGAACTATGGCTACACCTTC. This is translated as CASSGGHRNYGYTF.